Listed below are T cell receptor beta chains from one sample, sequenced in a study of blood T cell repertoires in COVID-19. TCRdb keeps only in-frame clones here, not all; method: immunoSEQ multiplex PCR. Here the sample spans under 75,000 clones, 60% to 80% being singletons. Sequencing was done on a sample of peripheral blood. The receptors derive from a woman aged 60 to 75 with acute or convalescent COVID-19. Both conserved end residues are part of each CDR3. The D gene is left open where the match is weak. Size is omitted from some rows. Given values are once, few, many or a class for expanded clones.

clone_size j_call d_call v_call cdr3_aa cdr3_nt
NA TRBJ1-1 NA TRBV4-3 CASSPGFGTEAFF TGCGCCAGCAGCCCAGGGTTCGGCACTGAAGCTTTCTTT
NA TRBJ2-7 NA TRBV10-3 CAISQGPDEQYF TGTGCCATCAGCCAGGGGCCGGACGAGCAGTACTTC
NA TRBJ2-3 TRBD2 TRBV5-1 CASSLVPGTSGTDTQYF TGCGCCAGCAGCTTGGTACCAGGGACTAGCGGCACAGATACGCAGTATTTT
few TRBJ1-5 NA TRBV11-2 CASSPNTDQPQHF TGTGCCAGCAGCCCGAACACAGATCAGCCCCAGCATTTT
NA TRBJ2-5 NA TRBV4-3 CASSQEAVEDGGTQYF TGCGCCAGCAGCCAAGAGGCCGTGGAAGACGGAGGGACCCAGTACTTC
NA TRBJ1-1 NA TRBV28 CASSTDKDILNTEAFF TGTGCCAGCAGTACCGATAAGGACATATTGAACACTGAAGCTTTCTTT
NA TRBJ2-3 TRBD2 TRBV29-1 CSGGLAGGPWTQYF TGCAGCGGTGGACTAGCGGGGGGGCCATGGACGCAGTATTTT
NA TRBJ1-2 TRBD1 TRBV3-1/TRBV3-2 CASSPMAGGYYGYTF TGTGCCAGCAGCCCCATGGCAGGGGGCTACTATGGCTACACCTTC
once TRBJ1-3 NA TRBV3-1/TRBV3-2 CASSPRGIAGNTIYF TGTGCCAGCAGCCCGCGAGGGATTGCTGGAAACACCATATATTTT
NA TRBJ2-2 NA TRBV7-8 CASSLFGRMGVSTGELFF TGTGCCAGCAGCTTATTTGGGAGGATGGGGGTATCCACCGGGGAGCTGTTTTTT
NA TRBJ2-3 TRBD2 TRBV27 CASSLAGGTDTQYF TGTGCCAGCAGCCTAGCGGGGGGCACAGATACGCAGTATTTT
NA TRBJ2-7 TRBD1 TRBV4-1 CASSHPKGTGGVGNEQYF TGCGCCAGCAGCCATCCCAAAGGAACAGGGGGCGTAGGTAACGAGCAGTACTTC
NA TRBJ1-2 TRBD1 TRBV5-1 CASSPGQGRDYGYTF TGCGCCAGCAGCCCCGGACAGGGCCGGGACTATGGCTACACCTTC
few TRBJ2-5 TRBD1 TRBV6-2/TRBV6-3 CASSFGRSGTGGRHEYF TGTGCCAGCAGTTTCGGGAGGTCCGGGACAGGGGGACGCCATGAGTACTTC
NA TRBJ1-6 TRBD1 TRBV10-3 CASRDSSNSPLHF TGTGCCTCACGGGACAGCAGTAATTCACCCCTCCACTTT
NA TRBJ1-4 NA TRBV18 CASSPGEGEKLFF TGTGCCAGCTCCCCCGGGGAAGGTGAAAAACTGTTTTTT
few TRBJ1-6 NA TRBV4-2 CASSQSAGVRNSPLHF TGTGCCAGCAGCCAATCCGCAGGGGTGCGTAATTCACCCCTCCACTTT
NA TRBJ1-1 NA TRBV11-3 CASSSNSYTEAFF TGTGCCAGCAGCTCTAACAGTTACACTGAAGCTTTCTTT
NA TRBJ2-7 TRBD1 TRBV4-1 CASSQDPGTGVREQYF TGCGCCAGCAGCCAAGATCCCGGGACAGGGGTGAGGGAGCAGTACTTC
NA TRBJ2-2 NA TRBV9 CASSEGAGFDPGELFF TGTGCCAGCAGCGAGGGGGCGGGGTTTGACCCCGGGGAGCTGTTTTTT
few TRBJ1-2 NA TRBV5-1 CASSLAGAQNYGYTF TGCGCCAGCAGCTTGGCAGGGGCGCAAAACTATGGCTACACCTTC
NA TRBJ1-1 NA TRBV2 CASKLELAGATPEAFF TGTGCCAGCAAGCTAGAGCTCGCAGGGGCGACCCCTGAAGCTTTCTTT
NA TRBJ2-1 TRBD1 TRBV28 CASSPHHDRETYNEQFF TGTGCCAGCAGTCCCCATCACGACAGGGAAACTTACAATGAGCAGTTCTTC
NA TRBJ1-6 TRBD1 TRBV3-1/TRBV3-2 CASSQDPDRVDYNSPLHF TGTGCCAGCAGCCAAGATCCGGACAGGGTCGACTATAATTCACCCCTCCACTTT
few TRBJ2-1 NA TRBV15 CATSSPHEAVNEQFF TGTGCCACCAGCTCACCACATGAGGCCGTCAATGAGCAGTTCTTC
NA TRBJ2-3 NA TRBV27 CASRGDTDTQYF TGTGCCAGCAGGGGAGACACAGATACGCAGTATTTT
few TRBJ1-3 NA TRBV5-4 CASRSQGDYGNTIYF TGTGCCAGCAGATCTCAGGGTGATTATGGAAACACCATATATTTT
NA TRBJ2-7 TRBD2 TRBV3-1/TRBV3-2 CASSPVRDYSSKGYEQYF TGTGCCAGCAGCCCGGTACGGGACTACTCTTCAAAGGGTTACGAGCAGTACTTC
once TRBJ1-2 TRBD1 TRBV2 CAISRRDRAGYTF TGTGCCATTAGCCGGCGGGACAGGGCTGGCTACACCTTC
NA TRBJ2-1 TRBD2 TRBV5-1 CASSRFASGGADEQFF TGCGCCAGCAGCCGGTTCGCTAGCGGGGGGGCCGATGAGCAGTTCTTC
NA TRBJ1-1 TRBD1 TRBV29-1 CSVPGWDSSRAEAFF TGCAGCGTCCCAGGGTGGGACAGCTCGAGGGCTGAAGCTTTCTTT
NA TRBJ1-4 TRBD1 TRBV4-1 CASSADRGNEKLFF TGCGCCAGCAGCGCAGACAGGGGGAATGAAAAACTGTTTTTT
NA TRBJ1-3 TRBD1 TRBV5-1 CASSLGTAGNTIYF TGCGCCAGCAGCCTCGGGACAGCTGGAAACACCATATATTTT